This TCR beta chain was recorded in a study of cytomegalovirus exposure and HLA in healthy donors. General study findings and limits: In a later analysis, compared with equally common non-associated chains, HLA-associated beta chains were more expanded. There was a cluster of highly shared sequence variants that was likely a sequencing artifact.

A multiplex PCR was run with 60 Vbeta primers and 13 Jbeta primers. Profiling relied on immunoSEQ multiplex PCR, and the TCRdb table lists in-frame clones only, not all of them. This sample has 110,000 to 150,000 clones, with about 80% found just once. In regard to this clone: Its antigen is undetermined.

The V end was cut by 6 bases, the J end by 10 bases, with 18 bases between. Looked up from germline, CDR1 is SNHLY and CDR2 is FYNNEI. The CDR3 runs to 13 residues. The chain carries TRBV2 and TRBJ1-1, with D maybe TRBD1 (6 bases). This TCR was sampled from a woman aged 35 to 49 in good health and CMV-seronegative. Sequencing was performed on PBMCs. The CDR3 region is CASSVNRDVGAFF. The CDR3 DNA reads TGTGCCAGCAGCGTAAACAGGGACGTCGGAGCTTTCTTT.